The rows below give T cell receptor beta chains drawn from one sample of a study of vaccination effects on CD4 cells after COVID-19. Method: immunoSEQ multiplex PCR; TCRdb's copy keeps in-frame clones and lacks some. The top ten hold around 3.2% of the sample, which has about 73,000 clones, around 74% seen once. Their antigens are not known. Sequencing was performed on CD4+ T cells from PBMCs cultured with HCoV-NL63 spike peptides, taken before COVID-19 vaccination. The receptor source for this set is a human donor who received a COVID-19 vaccine. Each CDR3 is given with its conserved first and last residue. Fields, in order: D gene, V gene, J gene, clone size, CDR3 protein, CDR3 DNA. The D gene is left open where the match is weak. Size tells how often a clone was seen (once, few, many) or the class of an expanded clone, and some rows leave it out.

d_call: NA; v_call: TRBV4-1; j_call: TRBJ1-4; clone_size: NA; cdr3_aa: CASSQWFNEKLFF; cdr3_nt: TGCGCCAGCAGCCAGTGGTTTAATGAAAAACTGTTTTTT
d_call: TRBD1; v_call: TRBV5-1; j_call: TRBJ1-3; clone_size: few; cdr3_aa: CASSLLQGASGNTIYF; cdr3_nt: TGCGCCAGCAGCTTGCTGCAGGGGGCGAGTGGAAACACCATATATTTT
d_call: NA; v_call: TRBV9; j_call: TRBJ1-1; clone_size: NA; cdr3_aa: CASSPIQGLQAFF; cdr3_nt: TGTGCCAGCAGCCCAATACAGGGCCTCCAAGCTTTCTTT
d_call: NA; v_call: TRBV6-6; j_call: TRBJ1-1; clone_size: NA; cdr3_aa: CASKLGEAFF; cdr3_nt: TGTGCCAGCAAACTGGGTGAAGCTTTCTTT
d_call: NA; v_call: TRBV18; j_call: TRBJ2-5; clone_size: NA; cdr3_aa: CASSHLNRAGETQYF; cdr3_nt: TGTGCCAGCTCGCACTTAAACAGGGCCGGAGAGACCCAGTACTTC
d_call: NA; v_call: TRBV5-5; j_call: TRBJ1-2; clone_size: NA; cdr3_aa: CASSTQVSNYGYTF; cdr3_nt: TGTGCCAGCAGCACCCAGGTATCTAACTATGGCTACACCTTC
d_call: NA; v_call: TRBV4-1; j_call: TRBJ2-3; clone_size: NA; cdr3_aa: CASSQPGRGFTDTQYF; cdr3_nt: TGCGCCAGCAGCCAGCCTGGTAGGGGCTTCACAGATACGCAGTATTTT
d_call: NA; v_call: TRBV27; j_call: TRBJ2-5; clone_size: once; cdr3_aa: CASSYWGSQETQYF; cdr3_nt: TGTGCCAGCAGTTACTGGGGATCCCAAGAGACCCAGTACTTC
d_call: TRBD2; v_call: TRBV6-5; j_call: TRBJ2-5; clone_size: NA; cdr3_aa: CASSTSGAGETQYF; cdr3_nt: TGTGCCAGCAGTACTAGCGGGGCGGGAGAGACCCAGTACTTC
d_call: NA; v_call: TRBV18; j_call: TRBJ1-4; clone_size: NA; cdr3_aa: CASSPGTLDEKLFF; cdr3_nt: TGTGCCAGCTCACCCGGGACTCTAGACGAAAAACTGTTTTTT